One and the same sample provided the 18 T cell receptor beta chains below, sequenced in a study of early T cells in non-severe SARS-CoV-2 infection. TCRdb analysed the 5' RACE reads with MiXCR anew, one entry per CDR3 protein. The sample lists tens of thousands of distinct CDR3 sequences; around 11% were seen once. The specimen sequenced was whole blood. The receptor source for this set is an adult who was a healthcare worker with PCR-confirmed SARS-CoV-2 infection or an uninfected control (not recorded which).

This clonotype came up many times. The chain employs TRBV27 and TRBJ1-1; 9 nucleotides agree with TRBD1. This CDR3 spans 14 amino acids. CDR1 MNHEY and CDR2 SMNVEV come from the germline V gene (reference sequence). V was clipped by 5 bases and J by 5 bases; unmatched bases: 6. In nucleotides, the CDR3 is TGTGCCAGCAGTCGGGACAGGGTAGGGACTGAAGCTTTCTTT. Residues: CASSRDRVGTEAFF.

This clonotype has only a few counts. This chain joins TRBV2 and TRBJ2-2; D remains unclear. The germline V gene has CDR1 SNHLY and CDR2 FYNNEI. This CDR3 spans 13 amino acids. V dropped 6 bases and J dropped 4 bases, with 9 bases sitting between them. As DNA, the CDR3 is TGTGCCAGCAGGGCAGAAGTCACCGGGGAGCTGTTTTTT. The encoded protein is CASRAEVTGELFF.

The rearrangement joins TRBV5-1 to TRBJ1-6; TRBD1 matches at 7 bases. J lost 8 bases, V lost 4 bases, and 12 bases had no gene match. Germline V gene data show CDR1 as SGHRS and CDR2 as YFSETQ. The CDR3 is 16 amino acids. The CDR3 here is CASSPTRQGRHSPLHF. CDR3 nucleotides: TGCGCCAGCAGCCCTACCCGACAGGGTAGGCATTCACCCCTCCACTTT.

This clonotype occurred many times. CDR3 protein: CASSGYRDTFGGYTF. CDR3 nucleotide sequence: TGTGCCAGCAGCGGGTACCGGGACACTTTTGGAGGCTACACCTTC. This chain uses TRBV5-4 with TRBJ1-2; D may be TRBD1 (6 bases). The germline gives CDR1 SGHNT, CDR2 YYREEE (reference sequence). This CDR3 has 15 residues. V gave up 4 bases and J gave up 8 bases, with 21 bases separating them.

This clonotype was seen at least ten times. The chain carries TRBV2 and TRBJ2-4; D remains ambiguous. V was pared by 2 bases and J by 0 bases, with 11 bases between. Germline CDR1 is SNHLY and CDR2 is FYNNEI. The CDR3 sequence is 16 residues long. CDR3 DNA sequence: TGTGCCAGCAGTGAACGGACCGTTGTAGCCAAAAACATTCAGTACTTC. Translated: CASSERTVVAKNIQYF. Full variable domain (outside the CDR3, taken from reference TRBV2 and TRBJ2-4): EPEVTQTPSHQVTQMGQEVILRCVPISNHLYFYWYRQILGQKVEFLVSFYNNEISEKSEIFDDQFSVERPDGSNFTLKIRSTKLEDSAMYFCASSERTVVAKNIQYFGAGTRLSVL.

The rearrangement uses TRBV7-9 and TRBJ2-7, with a tentative D call TRBD1 (7 bases). The CDR3 is 14 amino acids. Germline V gene sequence: CDR1 SEHNR, CDR2 FQNEAQ (reference sequence). Trimming left V 0 bases short and J 7 bases short, with 13 bases between. The CDR3 here is CASSLARSGGEQYF. CDR3 coding DNA: TGTGCCAGCAGCTTAGCGCGGTCAGGGGGGGAGCAGTACTTC. Full variable domain (missing parts from reference TRBV7-9 and TRBJ2-7): DTGVSQNPRHKITKRGQNVTFRCDPISEHNRLYWYRQTLGQGPEFLTYFQNEAQLEKSRLLSDRFSAERPKGSFSTLEIQRTEQGDSAMYLCASSLARSGGEQYFGPGTRLTVT.

The table lists this clonotype with a few counts. V usage is TRBV7-2 and J usage is TRBJ2-7; D might be TRBD1 (6 bases). The CDR3 runs 13 residues. Trimming cost V 5 bases and J 0 bases, with 8 bases left between them. Germline V lookup: CDR1 SGHTA, CDR2 FQGNSA. CDR3 DNA sequence: TGTGCCAGCAGCCGGACAGCCTCCTACGAGCAGTACTTC. Translating gives CASSRTASYEQYF.

This rearrangement joins TRBV12-3 or TRBV12-4 to TRBJ1-3; no clear D gene. V was shortened by 5 bases and J by 0 bases, with 8 bases between the two germline ends. This CDR3 comprises 14 residues. The CDR3 DNA reads TGTGCCAGCAGTCTTAGCCACTCTGGAAACACCATATATTTT. Its protein is CASSLSHSGNTIYF.

The sample holds a few counts of this clonotype. The chain recombines TRBV7-9 with TRBJ1-5; D uncertain. V was clipped by 5 bases and J by 0 bases, with 14 bases between them. Germline loops: CDR1 SEHNR, CDR2 FQNEAQ (reference sequence). The CDR3 covers 16 residues. The CDR3 DNA follows: TGTGCCAGCAGCCCCTCCGGCGGGGATAGCAATCAGCCCCAGCATTTT. It specifies CASSPSGGDSNQPQHF.

The chain joins TRBV6-5 to TRBJ2-5; D gene ambiguous. The CDR3 has 15 residues. The V gene's germline CDR1 is MNHEY and CDR2 SVGAGI. The V end was cut by 2 bases, the J end by 5 bases, with 15 bases between. As DNA, the CDR3 is TGTGCCAGCAGTTACGTGGGGATCAGCACGGAGACCCAGTACTTC. It translates to CASSYVGISTETQYF.

Many counts were recorded for this clonotype. This rearrangement joins TRBV25-1 to TRBJ2-1; a possible D gene is TRBD2 (6 bases). Trimming took 3 bases from V and 6 from J, leaving 12 bases between them. CDR1 MGHDK and CDR2 SYGVNS come from the germline V gene. The length of the CDR3 is 14 residues. As DNA, the CDR3 is TGTGCCAGCAGTGATACGGGAGCCAGCAATGAGCAGTTCTTC. Protein sequence: CASSDTGASNEQFF.

This clonotype was found many times. The V call is TRBV7-8, the J call TRBJ2-5; D may be TRBD1 or TRBD2 (5 bases each). V lost 5 bases and J 5 bases, leaving 27 bases between the germline ends. CDR3 length: 18 residues. Germline V gene sequence: CDR1 SGHVS, CDR2 FQNEAQ. Written as DNA, the CDR3 is TGTGCCAGCAGCCCCCCGGGGCCGACACCCCGACGAGGGGAGACCCAGTACTTC. Its translation is CASSPPGPTPRRGETQYF.

This clonotype was observed a handful of times. The V gene is TRBV6-2 or TRBV6-3, the J gene TRBJ2-3, with a tentative D call TRBD2 (6 bases). From germline, CDR1 is MNHEY and CDR2 SVGEGT. The V gene lost 5 bases and the J gene lost 2 bases, with 17 bases spanning the gap. The CDR3 covers 16 residues. The CDR3 here is CASSQGTFSPTDTQYF. In DNA form, the CDR3 reads TGTGCCAGCAGTCAAGGGACTTTCTCACCCACAGATACGCAGTATTTT.

In DNA form, the CDR3 reads TGCAGCGTTGAAGTCCAGGGTGCGAACACTGAAGCTTTCTTT. It is translated as CSVEVQGANTEAFF. The chain is built from TRBV29-1 and TRBJ1-1; possible D gene TRBD1, 5 bases. The CDR3 runs 14 residues. Germline loops: CDR1 SQVTM, CDR2 ANQGSEA. V was clipped by 1 base and J by 1 base, with 10 bases between them.

The table lists this clonotype with a few counts. This chain joins TRBV5-5 and TRBJ1-6; D gene unclear. CDR1 is SGHKS and CDR2 is YYEKEE in the germline V gene (reference sequence). This CDR3 comprises 18 residues. V shed 4 bases and J shed 1 base, with 18 bases lying between them. Here the CDR3 DNA reads TGTGCCAGCAGCAATCGGGGTCGTATCGGATCCTATAATTCACCCCTCCACTTT. Encoded protein: CASSNRGRIGSYNSPLHF. Variable domain in full (rest from reference TRBV5-5 and TRBJ1-6): DAGVTQSPTHLIKTRGQQVTLRCSPISGHKSVSWYQQVLGQGPQFIFQYYEKEERGRGNFPDRFSARQFPNYSSELNVNALLLGDSALYLCASSNRGRIGSYNSPLHFGNGTRLTVT.

This clonotype was counted at least ten times. The chain recombines TRBV10-2 with TRBJ1-5; D is unresolved. This CDR3 contains 12 residues. In germline, CDR1 is WSHSY, CDR2 SAAADI. V lost 3 bases to trimming and J lost 8 bases, with 8 bases between them. As DNA, the CDR3 is TGCGCCAGCAGTGACCCGAGTAAGCCCCAGCATTTT. Its protein is CASSDPSKPQHF.

This clonotype was counted many times. The chain couples TRBV19 to TRBJ2-7; D perhaps matches TRBD2 (6 bases). The CDR3 sequence is 12 residues long. CDR1 is LNHDA, CDR2 SQIVND, per germline (reference sequence). With 6 bases removed from V and 7 bases from J, the gap between germline ends came to 13 bases. The CDR3 region is CASRRDFGEQYF. CDR3 DNA: TGTGCCAGTAGACGGGACTTCGGGGAGCAGTACTTC.

This clonotype was observed at least ten times. The chain combines TRBV12-2 with TRBJ2-1; the D segment call TRBD1 is taken from the table without a DNA check. TRBV12-2 is tagged as a pseudogene. This CDR3 comprises 15 residues. CDR3 sequence: CASRSIQDLTKEQFF. The CDR3 DNA reads as TGTGCAAGTCGCTCCATACAGGACCTCACAAAAGAGCAGTTCTTC.